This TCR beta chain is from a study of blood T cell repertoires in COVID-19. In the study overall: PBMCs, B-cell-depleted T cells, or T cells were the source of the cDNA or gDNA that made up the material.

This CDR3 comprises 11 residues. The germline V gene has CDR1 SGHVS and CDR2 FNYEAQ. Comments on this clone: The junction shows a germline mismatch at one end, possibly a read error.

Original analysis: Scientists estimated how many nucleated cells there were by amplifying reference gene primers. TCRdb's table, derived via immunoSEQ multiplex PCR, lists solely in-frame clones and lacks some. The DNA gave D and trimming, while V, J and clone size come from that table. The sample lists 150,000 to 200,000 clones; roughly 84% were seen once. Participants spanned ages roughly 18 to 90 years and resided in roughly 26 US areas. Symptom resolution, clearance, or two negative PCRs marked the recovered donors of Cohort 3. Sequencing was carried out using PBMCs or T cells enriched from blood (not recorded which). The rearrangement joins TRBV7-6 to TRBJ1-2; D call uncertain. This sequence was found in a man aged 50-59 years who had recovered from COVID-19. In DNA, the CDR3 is TGTGCCAGCAGCTCGTGCCCCACTTATCCCTTC. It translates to CASSSCPTYPF.